This entry is about one T cell receptor beta chain. Germline loops: CDR1 MNHEY, CDR2 SVGAGI. Trimming removed 7 bases from V and 3 bases from J, with 15 bases in between. This CDR3 is 14 amino acids long. Assay: immunoSEQ multiplex PCR; the TCRdb copy retains only in-frame clones and omits some. The table records fewer than 350,000 clones, about 90% of them present only once. The entry originates in a study of blood T cell repertoires in COVID-19. The genes are TRBV6-5 and TRBJ1-1, with D maybe TRBD1 (5 bases). Specimen: peripheral blood. The TCR originated in a woman aged 25 to 39 with COVID-19, enrolled during active disease. CDR3 protein: CASTQFPGDTEAFF. As DNA, the CDR3 is TGTGCCAGCACCCAATTTCCGGGGGACACTGAAGCTTTCTTT.